This is a list of T cell receptor beta chains from one sample in a study of blood T cell repertoires in COVID-19. Produced via immunoSEQ multiplex PCR; TCRdb's table is partial and in-frame only. The data contain roughly 73,000 clones, more than 70% of them singletons. Source material: peripheral blood. These receptors were taken from a man between 70 and 80 years old with active or convalescent COVID-19. The CDR3 runs from the conserved cysteine through the conserved F or W. The D gene is left open where the match is weak. The listing skips clone size in some rows; elsewhere it reads once, few, many or a size class.

j_gene: TRBJ1-6
abundance: .
d_gene: .
v_gene: TRBV6-5
CDR3nt: TGTGCCAGCAGTCCACAGGGAGGGGGTTCACCCCTCCACTTT
CDR3aa: CASSPQGGGSPLHF

j_gene: TRBJ1-4
abundance: once
d_gene: TRBD1
v_gene: TRBV25-1
CDR3nt: TGTGCCAGCAGTACAAGACAGGGGGCGGCTGAAAAACTGTTTTTT
CDR3aa: CASSTRQGAAEKLFF

j_gene: TRBJ2-4
abundance: .
d_gene: TRBD2
v_gene: TRBV30
CDR3nt: TGTGCCTGGAGCGGCGGAGTAGCGGGGGGGGTAGCCAAAAACATTCAGTACTTC
CDR3aa: CAWSGGVAGGVAKNIQYF

j_gene: TRBJ1-4
abundance: .
d_gene: TRBD1
v_gene: TRBV10-3
CDR3nt: TGTGCCATCAGTGAGAGGGGGACAGGGAATGAAAAACTGTTTTTT
CDR3aa: CAISERGTGNEKLFF

j_gene: TRBJ2-7
abundance: .
d_gene: .
v_gene: TRBV23-1
CDR3nt: TGCGCCAGCAGTTCTACAGGGTTCTCCTACGAGCAGTACTTC
CDR3aa: CASSSTGFSYEQYF

j_gene: TRBJ1-5
abundance: .
d_gene: .
v_gene: TRBV19
CDR3nt: TGTGCCAGTAGTATAGGGCGGGGCCGCAATCAGCCCCAGCATTTT
CDR3aa: CASSIGRGRNQPQHF

j_gene: TRBJ1-5
abundance: .
d_gene: .
v_gene: TRBV19
CDR3nt: TGTGCCAGTAGTGGCAGCAATCAGCCCCAGCATTTT
CDR3aa: CASSGSNQPQHF

j_gene: TRBJ1-2
abundance: .
d_gene: .
v_gene: TRBV5-1
CDR3nt: TGCGCCAGCAGCCCAGGAGGGCCTGGCTATGGCTACACCTTC
CDR3aa: CASSPGGPGYGYTF

j_gene: TRBJ2-1
abundance: .
d_gene: TRBD2
v_gene: TRBV9
CDR3nt: TGTGCCAGCAGCTCGGGACTAGCGGATCACAATGAGCAGTTCTTC
CDR3aa: CASSSGLADHNEQFF

j_gene: TRBJ2-3
abundance: .
d_gene: .
v_gene: TRBV4-2
CDR3nt: TGTGCCAGCAGCCAAGGTATGTCGGGAGGCACAGATACGCAGTATTTT
CDR3aa: CASSQGMSGGTDTQYF

j_gene: TRBJ2-7
abundance: .
d_gene: TRBD2
v_gene: TRBV7-8
CDR3nt: TGTGCCAGCAGCCCTGGGGTAGCGGGGGACGAGCAGTACTTC
CDR3aa: CASSPGVAGDEQYF

j_gene: TRBJ1-1
abundance: .
d_gene: .
v_gene: TRBV30
CDR3nt: TGTGCCTGGAGTCGACCGGACAGAAACACTGAAGCTTTCTTT
CDR3aa: CAWSRPDRNTEAFF

j_gene: TRBJ2-2
abundance: .
d_gene: .
v_gene: TRBV6-5
CDR3nt: TGTGCCAGCACCCTCAAATTGGCTGGGGAGCTGTTTTTT
CDR3aa: CASTLKLAGELFF

j_gene: TRBJ1-1
abundance: .
d_gene: .
v_gene: TRBV5-1
CDR3nt: TGCGCCAGCAGCTTGGATCAGGGAAACACTGAAGCTTTCTTT
CDR3aa: CASSLDQGNTEAFF

j_gene: TRBJ1-5
abundance: .
d_gene: TRBD1
v_gene: TRBV19
CDR3nt: TGTGCCAGTAGTACCGGACAGGTTTATCAGCCCCAGCATTTT
CDR3aa: CASSTGQVYQPQHF

j_gene: TRBJ1-6
abundance: .
d_gene: TRBD1
v_gene: TRBV7-2
CDR3nt: TGTGCCAGCAGCCTGGGACAGCATAATTCACCCCTCCACTTT
CDR3aa: CASSLGQHNSPLHF

j_gene: TRBJ2-7
abundance: few
d_gene: TRBD1
v_gene: TRBV5-1
CDR3nt: TGCGCCAGCAGCAAGGGGGCCTCCTACGAGCAGTACTTC
CDR3aa: CASSKGASYEQYF

j_gene: TRBJ1-6
abundance: .
d_gene: TRBD1
v_gene: TRBV27
CDR3nt: TGTGCCAGCAGTCAACGAATGCCGGGACAGGGGGCCTATAATTCACCCCTCCACTTT
CDR3aa: CASSQRMPGQGAYNSPLHF

j_gene: TRBJ1-3
abundance: .
d_gene: .
v_gene: TRBV2
CDR3nt: TGTGCCAGCAGCCCCCCCCGGGTAACCTCTGGAAACACCATATATTTT
CDR3aa: CASSPPRVTSGNTIYF

j_gene: TRBJ2-7
abundance: few
d_gene: TRBD1
v_gene: TRBV18
CDR3nt: TGTGCCAGCTCACCCACATTGGCAGGGGGCCCTGGGGGTAACTACGAGCAGTACTTC
CDR3aa: CASSPTLAGGPGGNYEQYF

j_gene: TRBJ1-2
abundance: .
d_gene: TRBD1
v_gene: TRBV30
CDR3nt: TGTGCCTCTACCCCGGACAGGGGGCTAGGGTATGGCTACACCTTC
CDR3aa: CASTPDRGLGYGYTF

j_gene: TRBJ2-2
abundance: .
d_gene: TRBD1
v_gene: TRBV25-1
CDR3nt: TGTGCCAGCAGTGGATACCAGGGGGCGAACACCGGGGAGCTGTTTTTT
CDR3aa: CASSGYQGANTGELFF

j_gene: TRBJ1-1
abundance: .
d_gene: .
v_gene: TRBV6-5
CDR3nt: TGTGCCAGCAGAGCCTCGGGGGAGGGCGAAGCTTTCTTT
CDR3aa: CASRASGEGEAFF

j_gene: TRBJ2-3
abundance: .
d_gene: TRBD2
v_gene: TRBV5-1
CDR3nt: TGCGCCAGCAGCTCATTTCGGGGGGGACTGGACGGAGATACGCAGTATTTT
CDR3aa: CASSSFRGGLDGDTQYF

j_gene: TRBJ1-4
abundance: .
d_gene: .
v_gene: TRBV7-9
CDR3nt: TGTGCCAGCAGCTTAGTAGGGGGTGAAAAACTGTTTTTT
CDR3aa: CASSLVGGEKLFF

j_gene: TRBJ1-2
abundance: once
d_gene: TRBD1
v_gene: TRBV5-1
CDR3nt: TGCGCCAGCAGCGCCACAGGGGAATCAGGCTACACCTTC
CDR3aa: CASSATGESGYTF

j_gene: TRBJ2-3
abundance: once
d_gene: .
v_gene: TRBV7-2
CDR3nt: TGTGCCAGCAGCTCCGCCCGCGTGCGTGGCACAGATACGCAGTATTTT
CDR3aa: CASSSARVRGTDTQYF

j_gene: TRBJ1-2
abundance: .
d_gene: TRBD1
v_gene: TRBV10-3
CDR3nt: TGTGCCATCAGTGGAAAAGGACAGGGGGATGGCTACACCTTC
CDR3aa: CAISGKGQGDGYTF

j_gene: TRBJ1-1
abundance: .
d_gene: .
v_gene: TRBV3-1/TRBV3-2
CDR3nt: TGTGCCAGCGTTAGAGAGGGCAGCAGGAACACTGAAGCTTTCTTT
CDR3aa: CASVREGSRNTEAFF

j_gene: TRBJ1-2
abundance: .
d_gene: .
v_gene: TRBV2
CDR3nt: TGTGCCAGCACCCGGACTCTGGGCTACACCTTC
CDR3aa: CASTRTLGYTF

j_gene: TRBJ2-5
abundance: .
d_gene: .
v_gene: TRBV7-9
CDR3nt: TGTGCCAGCAGTCAGAGAGGGACCCAGTACTTC
CDR3aa: CASSQRGTQYF

j_gene: TRBJ2-1
abundance: .
d_gene: .
v_gene: TRBV21-1
CDR3nt: TGTGCCAGCAAGCGGGAGAGGATGGAGAATGAGCAGTTCTTC
CDR3aa: CASKRERMENEQFF

j_gene: TRBJ2-5
abundance: .
d_gene: .
v_gene: TRBV3-1/TRBV3-2
CDR3nt: TGTGCCAGCAGCCAAAACAGGGCAGGGCGAGAGACCCAGTACTTC
CDR3aa: CASSQNRAGRETQYF

j_gene: TRBJ2-5
abundance: .
d_gene: TRBD1
v_gene: TRBV18
CDR3nt: TGTGCCAGCTCACCAAAGACAGGGGGAGAGACCCAGTACTTC
CDR3aa: CASSPKTGGETQYF

j_gene: TRBJ2-1
abundance: .
d_gene: .
v_gene: TRBV11-2
CDR3nt: TGTGCCAGCAGCCCATCTAGTTATGAGCAGTTCTTC
CDR3aa: CASSPSSYEQFF

j_gene: TRBJ2-5
abundance: .
d_gene: .
v_gene: TRBV14
CDR3nt: TGTGCCAGCAGCCGCGTCGCCAGGGATGAGACCCAGTACTTC
CDR3aa: CASSRVARDETQYF

j_gene: TRBJ1-4
abundance: .
d_gene: TRBD1
v_gene: TRBV6-4
CDR3nt: TGTGCCAGCAGTGACCCGCAGGGGGATTTTAATGAAAAACTGTTTTTT
CDR3aa: CASSDPQGDFNEKLFF

j_gene: TRBJ1-6
abundance: .
d_gene: .
v_gene: TRBV5-4
CDR3nt: TGTGCCAGCAGCTTAAATCCGGGACAAATTACGCGTTCACCCCTCCACTTT
CDR3aa: CASSLNPGQITRSPLHF

j_gene: TRBJ2-3
abundance: .
d_gene: TRBD2
v_gene: TRBV5-1
CDR3nt: TGCGCCAGCAGGCTAGCGGGAGGATCAGATACGCAGTATTTT
CDR3aa: CASRLAGGSDTQYF

j_gene: TRBJ2-5
abundance: .
d_gene: .
v_gene: TRBV3-1/TRBV3-2
CDR3nt: TGTGCCAGCAGCCCCCGGGTTCTCACTGAGACCCAGTACTTC
CDR3aa: CASSPRVLTETQYF

j_gene: TRBJ2-1
abundance: .
d_gene: TRBD2
v_gene: TRBV5-6
CDR3nt: TGTGCCAGCAGCCCTGCCGGGGGGTTATTCCCCTACAATGAGCAGTTCTTC
CDR3aa: CASSPAGGLFPYNEQFF

j_gene: TRBJ2-7
abundance: .
d_gene: TRBD2
v_gene: TRBV18
CDR3nt: TGTGCCAGCTCACCTCGACCCCCTAGCGGGGGGGATGCCTCCTACGAGCAGTACTTC
CDR3aa: CASSPRPPSGGDASYEQYF

j_gene: TRBJ1-1
abundance: .
d_gene: .
v_gene: TRBV27
CDR3nt: TGTGCCAGCGCGTACCAAGGCGGGGCGAACACTGAAGCTTTCTTT
CDR3aa: CASAYQGGANTEAFF

j_gene: TRBJ2-7
abundance: .
d_gene: TRBD2
v_gene: TRBV7-8
CDR3nt: TGTGCCAGCAGCTTAGTGTGGGGGGGTACGGACGAGCAGTACTTC
CDR3aa: CASSLVWGGTDEQYF

j_gene: TRBJ2-1
abundance: .
d_gene: TRBD2
v_gene: TRBV18
CDR3nt: TGTGCCAGCTCGACCTCCGGGACTAGTACATACAATGAGCAGTTCTTC
CDR3aa: CASSTSGTSTYNEQFF

j_gene: TRBJ2-5
abundance: .
d_gene: .
v_gene: TRBV6-5
CDR3nt: TGTGCCAGCAGTTACGGGCTAGCGAAAGAGACCCAGTACTTC
CDR3aa: CASSYGLAKETQYF

j_gene: TRBJ2-5
abundance: once
d_gene: TRBD1
v_gene: TRBV5-4
CDR3nt: TGTGCCAGCAGCTTTGACAGGGGATCGGAGACCCAGTACTTC
CDR3aa: CASSFDRGSETQYF

j_gene: TRBJ1-2
abundance: .
d_gene: .
v_gene: TRBV3-1/TRBV3-2
CDR3nt: TGTGCCAGCAGCCAGACAGGACTCCTCTATGGCTACACCTTC
CDR3aa: CASSQTGLLYGYTF

j_gene: TRBJ2-7
abundance: once
d_gene: .
v_gene: TRBV4-1
CDR3nt: TGCGCCAGCAGCCAAGGGTGGGTGGGAGGTAGCTCCTACGAGCAGTACTTC
CDR3aa: CASSQGWVGGSSYEQYF

j_gene: TRBJ2-3
abundance: .
d_gene: .
v_gene: TRBV6-5
CDR3nt: TGTGCCAGCAGCTACGACTTCTCCCGGGGCACAGATACGCAGTATTTT
CDR3aa: CASSYDFSRGTDTQYF

j_gene: TRBJ2-2
abundance: .
d_gene: .
v_gene: TRBV5-1
CDR3nt: TGCGCCAGCAGCTTGGTTTTAGGGGCCGGGACCGGGGAGCTGTTTTTT
CDR3aa: CASSLVLGAGTGELFF

j_gene: TRBJ1-2
abundance: .
d_gene: .
v_gene: TRBV6-6
CDR3nt: TGTGCCAGCAGTGTGACAGAGAAGAGTAACTATGGCTACACCTTC
CDR3aa: CASSVTEKSNYGYTF

j_gene: TRBJ2-1
abundance: few
d_gene: TRBD2
v_gene: TRBV30
CDR3nt: TGTGCCTGGAAGGCTAGCGGGGGGCCCCATGAGCAGTTCTTC
CDR3aa: CAWKASGGPHEQFF

j_gene: TRBJ1-2
abundance: .
d_gene: .
v_gene: TRBV27
CDR3nt: TGTGCCAGCAGTTTATCGGAGGTGGGCTATGGCTACACCTTC
CDR3aa: CASSLSEVGYGYTF

j_gene: TRBJ1-5
abundance: .
d_gene: .
v_gene: TRBV6-5
CDR3nt: TGTGCCAGCCACCGGACAGCGAATCAGCCCCAGCATTTT
CDR3aa: CASHRTANQPQHF